This T cell receptor beta chain stems from a study of shared clonotypes between healthy human individuals. Genomic DNA from each subset was divided evenly over several immunoSEQ plates. Profiling relied on immunoSEQ multiplex PCR, and the TCRdb table lists in-frame clones only, not all of them. The sample consists of about 490,000 clones, roughly 85% of them appearing once. Study results and limitations: The low donor count limited represented genetic and exposure-history diversity.

Germline loops: CDR1 SEHNR, CDR2 FQNEAQ (reference sequence). The V end lost 2 bases, the J end lost 2 bases, and 10 bases lay between the germline ends. The CDR3 is 14 residues long. This clone occurred once. The antigen remains unidentified. This receptor was obtained from a woman aged 40 to 50 in good health. Some clones in this sample may be carry-over from other donors' samples. The gene calls are TRBV7-9 and TRBJ2-7, with D unclear. Sequenced sample: PBMCs. The CDR3 sequence: CASSLRASTYEQYF. CDR3 DNA sequence: TGTGCCAGCAGCTTAAGGGCCTCCACCTACGAGCAGTACTTC.